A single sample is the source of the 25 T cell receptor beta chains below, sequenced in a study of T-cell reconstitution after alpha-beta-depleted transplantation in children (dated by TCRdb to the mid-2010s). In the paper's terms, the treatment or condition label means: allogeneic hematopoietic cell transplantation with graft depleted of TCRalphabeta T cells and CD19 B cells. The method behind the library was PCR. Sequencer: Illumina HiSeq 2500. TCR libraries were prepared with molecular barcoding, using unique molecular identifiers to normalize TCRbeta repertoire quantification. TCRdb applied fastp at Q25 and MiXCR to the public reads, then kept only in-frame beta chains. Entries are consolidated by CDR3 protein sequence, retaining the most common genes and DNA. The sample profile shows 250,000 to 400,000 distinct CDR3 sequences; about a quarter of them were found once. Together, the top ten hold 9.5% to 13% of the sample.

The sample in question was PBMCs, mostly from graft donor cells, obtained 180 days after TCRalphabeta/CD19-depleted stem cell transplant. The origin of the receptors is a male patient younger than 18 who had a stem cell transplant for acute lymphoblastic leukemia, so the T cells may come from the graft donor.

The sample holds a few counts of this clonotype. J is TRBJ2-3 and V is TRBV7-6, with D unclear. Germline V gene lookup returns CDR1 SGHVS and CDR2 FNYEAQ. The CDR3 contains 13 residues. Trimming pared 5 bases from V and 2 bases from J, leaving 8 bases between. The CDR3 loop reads CASSQTNTDTQYF. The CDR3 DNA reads TGTGCCAGCAGCCAAACCAACACAGATACGCAGTATTTT.

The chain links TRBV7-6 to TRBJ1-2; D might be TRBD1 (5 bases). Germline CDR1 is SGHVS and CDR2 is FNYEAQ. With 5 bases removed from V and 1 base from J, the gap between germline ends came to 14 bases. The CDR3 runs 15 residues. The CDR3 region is CASSPWDGYNYGYTF. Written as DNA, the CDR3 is TGTGCCAGCAGCCCCTGGGACGGTTATAACTATGGCTACACCTTC.

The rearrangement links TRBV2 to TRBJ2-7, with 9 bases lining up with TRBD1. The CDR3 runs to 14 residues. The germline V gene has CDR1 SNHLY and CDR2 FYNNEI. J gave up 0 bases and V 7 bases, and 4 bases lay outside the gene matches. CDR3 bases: TGTGCCAGCACCACGGGACAGGGCTCCTACGAGCAGTACTTC. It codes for CASTTGQGSYEQYF. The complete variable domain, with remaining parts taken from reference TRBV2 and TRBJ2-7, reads EPEVTQTPSHQVTQMGQEVILRCVPISNHLYFYWYRQILGQKVEFLVSFYNNEISEKSEIFDDQFSVERPDGSNFTLKIRSTKLEDSAMYFCASTTGQGSYEQYFGPGTRLTVT.

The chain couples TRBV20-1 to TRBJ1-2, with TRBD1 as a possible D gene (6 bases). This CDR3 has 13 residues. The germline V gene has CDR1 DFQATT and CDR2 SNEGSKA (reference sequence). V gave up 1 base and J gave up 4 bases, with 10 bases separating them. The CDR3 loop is CSARAPGVYGYTF. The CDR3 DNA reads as TGCAGTGCTAGAGCACCAGGGGTCTATGGCTACACCTTC.

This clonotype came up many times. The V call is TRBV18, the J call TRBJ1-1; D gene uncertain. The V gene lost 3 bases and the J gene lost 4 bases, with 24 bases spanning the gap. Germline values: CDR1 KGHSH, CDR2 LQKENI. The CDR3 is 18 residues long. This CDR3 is CASSPGPPPLSTVTEAFF. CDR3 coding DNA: TGTGCCAGCTCACCCGGACCTCCACCACTTAGTACAGTCACTGAAGCTTTCTTT. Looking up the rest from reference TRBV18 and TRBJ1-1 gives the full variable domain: NAGVMQNPRHLVRRRGQEARLRCSPMKGHSHVYWYRQLPEEGLKFMVYLQKENIIDESGMPKERFSAEFPKEGPSILRIQQVVRGDSAAYFCASSPGPPPLSTVTEAFFGQGTRLTVV.

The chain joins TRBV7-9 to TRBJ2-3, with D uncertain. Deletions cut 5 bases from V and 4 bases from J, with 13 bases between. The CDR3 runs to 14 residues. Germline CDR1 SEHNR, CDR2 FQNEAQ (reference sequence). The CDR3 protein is CASSRDTAPDTQYF. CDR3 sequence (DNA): TGTGCCAGCAGCCGAGACACCGCGCCAGATACGCAGTATTTT.

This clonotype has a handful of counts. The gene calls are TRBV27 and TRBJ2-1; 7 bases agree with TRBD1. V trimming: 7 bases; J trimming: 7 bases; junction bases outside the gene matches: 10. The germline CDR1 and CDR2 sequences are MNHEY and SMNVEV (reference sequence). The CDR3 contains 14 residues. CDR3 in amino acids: CASKVGGISNEQFF. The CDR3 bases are TGTGCCAGCAAAGTAGGGGGCATTAGTAATGAGCAGTTCTTC.

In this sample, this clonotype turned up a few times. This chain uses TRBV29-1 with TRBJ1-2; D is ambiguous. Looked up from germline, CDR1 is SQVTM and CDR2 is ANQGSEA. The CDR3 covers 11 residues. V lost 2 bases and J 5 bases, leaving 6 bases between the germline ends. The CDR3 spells CSVESTYGYTF. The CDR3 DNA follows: TGCAGCGTTGAATCCACATATGGCTACACCTTC.

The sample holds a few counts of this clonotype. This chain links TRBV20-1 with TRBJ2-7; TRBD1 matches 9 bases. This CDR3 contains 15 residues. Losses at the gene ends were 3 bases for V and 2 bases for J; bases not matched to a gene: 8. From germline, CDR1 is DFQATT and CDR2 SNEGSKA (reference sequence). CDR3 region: CSASRAQGAAYEQYF. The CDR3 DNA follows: TGCAGTGCTAGCCGAGCACAGGGGGCGGCCTACGAGCAGTACTTC.

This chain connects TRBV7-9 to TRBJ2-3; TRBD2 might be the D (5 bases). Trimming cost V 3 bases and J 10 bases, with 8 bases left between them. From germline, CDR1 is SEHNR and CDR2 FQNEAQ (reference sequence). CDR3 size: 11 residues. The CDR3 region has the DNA TGTGCCAGCAGCTTGGCGAGGGCGCAGTATTTT. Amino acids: CASSLARAQYF.

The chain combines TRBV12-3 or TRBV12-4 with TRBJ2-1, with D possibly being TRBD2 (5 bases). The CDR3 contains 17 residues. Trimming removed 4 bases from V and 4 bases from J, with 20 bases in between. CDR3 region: CASSSHQRRGPYNEQFF. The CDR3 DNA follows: TGTGCCAGCAGTTCACACCAACGACGGGGTCCTTACAATGAGCAGTTCTTC.

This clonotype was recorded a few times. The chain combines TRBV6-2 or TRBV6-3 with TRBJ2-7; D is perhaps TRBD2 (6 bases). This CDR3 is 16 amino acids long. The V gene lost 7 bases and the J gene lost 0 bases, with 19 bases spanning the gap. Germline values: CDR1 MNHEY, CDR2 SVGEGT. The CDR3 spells CASTSWVGGASYEQYF. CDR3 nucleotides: TGTGCCAGCACCAGTTGGGTGGGAGGAGCCTCCTACGAGCAGTACTTC.

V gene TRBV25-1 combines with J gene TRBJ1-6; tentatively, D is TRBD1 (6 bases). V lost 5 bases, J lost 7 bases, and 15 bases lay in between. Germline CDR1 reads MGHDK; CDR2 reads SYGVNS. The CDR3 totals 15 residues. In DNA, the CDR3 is TGTGCCAGCAGTCCTTACAGGGAGTGGAATTCACCCCTCCACTTT. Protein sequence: CASSPYREWNSPLHF.

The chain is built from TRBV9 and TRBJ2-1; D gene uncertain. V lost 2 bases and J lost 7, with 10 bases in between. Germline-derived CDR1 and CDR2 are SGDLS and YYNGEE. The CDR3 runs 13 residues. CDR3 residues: CASSVPPLNEQFF. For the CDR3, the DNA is TGTGCCAGCAGCGTCCCCCCCCTGAATGAGCAGTTCTTC. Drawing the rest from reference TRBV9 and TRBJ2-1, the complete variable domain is DSGVTQTPKHLITATGQRVTLRCSPRSGDLSVYWYQQSLDQGLQFLIQYYNGEERAKGNILERFSAQQFPDLHSELNLSSLELGDSALYFCASSVPPLNEQFFGPGTRLTVL.

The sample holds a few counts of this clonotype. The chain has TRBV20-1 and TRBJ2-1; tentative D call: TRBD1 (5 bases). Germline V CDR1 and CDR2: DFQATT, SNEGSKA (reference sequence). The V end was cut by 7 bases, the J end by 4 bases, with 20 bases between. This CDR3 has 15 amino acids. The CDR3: CSVRPRDSLYNEQFF. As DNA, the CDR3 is TGCAGTGTTCGACCGCGAGACAGTCTTTACAATGAGCAGTTCTTC.

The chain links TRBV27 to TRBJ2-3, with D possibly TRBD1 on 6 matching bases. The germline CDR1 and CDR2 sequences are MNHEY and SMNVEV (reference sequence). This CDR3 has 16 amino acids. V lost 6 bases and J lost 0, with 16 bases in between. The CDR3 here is CASSSNRDTSTDTQYF. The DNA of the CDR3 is TGTGCCAGCAGCTCGAACCGGGACACCAGCACAGATACGCAGTATTTT.

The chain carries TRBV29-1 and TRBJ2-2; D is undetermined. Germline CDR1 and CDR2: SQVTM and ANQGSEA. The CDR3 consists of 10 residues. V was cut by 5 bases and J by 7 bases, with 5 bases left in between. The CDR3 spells CSVQVGELFF. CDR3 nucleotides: TGCAGCGTTCAAGTCGGGGAGCTGTTTTTT.

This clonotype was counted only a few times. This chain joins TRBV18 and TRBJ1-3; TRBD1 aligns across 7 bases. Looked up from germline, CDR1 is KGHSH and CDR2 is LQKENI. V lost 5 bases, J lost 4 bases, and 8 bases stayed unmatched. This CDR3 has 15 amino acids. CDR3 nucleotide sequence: TGTGCCAGCTCATTACAGGGGATCCTCGGAAACACCATATATTTT. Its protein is CASSLQGILGNTIYF. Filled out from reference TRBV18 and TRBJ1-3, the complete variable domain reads NAGVMQNPRHLVRRRGQEARLRCSPMKGHSHVYWYRQLPEEGLKFMVYLQKENIIDESGMPKERFSAEFPKEGPSILRIQQVVRGDSAAYFCASSLQGILGNTIYFGEGSWLTVV.

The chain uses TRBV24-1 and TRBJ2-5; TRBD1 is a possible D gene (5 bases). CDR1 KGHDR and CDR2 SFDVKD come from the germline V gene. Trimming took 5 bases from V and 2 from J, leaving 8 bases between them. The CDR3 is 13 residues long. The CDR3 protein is CATSASGQETQYF. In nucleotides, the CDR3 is TGTGCCACCAGTGCCTCAGGGCAAGAGACCCAGTACTTC.

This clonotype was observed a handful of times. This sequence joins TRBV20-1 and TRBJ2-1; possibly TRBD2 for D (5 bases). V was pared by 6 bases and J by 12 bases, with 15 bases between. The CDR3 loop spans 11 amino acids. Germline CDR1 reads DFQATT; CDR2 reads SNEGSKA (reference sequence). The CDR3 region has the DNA TGCAGTGCCCTAAGACCGAGCGGGCAGTTCTTC. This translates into CSALRPSGQFF.

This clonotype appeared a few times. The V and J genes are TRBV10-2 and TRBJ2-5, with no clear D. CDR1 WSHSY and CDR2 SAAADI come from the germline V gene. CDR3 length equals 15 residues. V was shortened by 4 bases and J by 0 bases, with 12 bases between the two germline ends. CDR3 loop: CASSGQVLYQETQYF. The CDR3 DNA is TGCGCCAGCAGTGGTCAAGTCTTGTACCAAGAGACCCAGTACTTC.

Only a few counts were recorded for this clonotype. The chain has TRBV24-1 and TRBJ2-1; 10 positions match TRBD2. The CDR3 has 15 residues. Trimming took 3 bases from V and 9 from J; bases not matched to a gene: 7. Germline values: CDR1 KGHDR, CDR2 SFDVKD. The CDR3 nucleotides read TGTGCCACCAGTGATGGACTAGCGGTTAGAGGTGAGCAGTTCTTC. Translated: CATSDGLAVRGEQFF.

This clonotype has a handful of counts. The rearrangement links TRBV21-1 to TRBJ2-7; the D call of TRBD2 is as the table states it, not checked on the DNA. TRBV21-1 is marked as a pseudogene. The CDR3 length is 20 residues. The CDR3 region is CASSKGKVYFGTQSSYEQYF. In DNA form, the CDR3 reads TGTGCCAGCAGCAAAGGAAAGGTTTACTTTGGGACTCAAAGCTCCTACGAGCAGTACTTC.

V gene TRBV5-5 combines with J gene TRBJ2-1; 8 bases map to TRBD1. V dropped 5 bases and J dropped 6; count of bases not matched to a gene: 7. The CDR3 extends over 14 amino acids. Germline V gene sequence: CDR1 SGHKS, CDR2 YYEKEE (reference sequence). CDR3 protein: CASSRTGTCNEQFF. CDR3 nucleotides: TGTGCCAGCAGTAGGACAGGGACCTGCAATGAGCAGTTCTTC.

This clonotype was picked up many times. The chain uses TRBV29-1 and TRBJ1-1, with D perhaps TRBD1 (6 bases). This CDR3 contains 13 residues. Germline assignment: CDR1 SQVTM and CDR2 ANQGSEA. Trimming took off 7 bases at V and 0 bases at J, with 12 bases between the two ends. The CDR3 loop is CSATGQLNTEAFF. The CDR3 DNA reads TGCAGCGCTACAGGGCAATTGAACACTGAAGCTTTCTTT.